One and the same sample provided the 12 T cell receptor beta chains below, sequenced in a study of control samples from healthy donors and cancer patients (dated by TCRdb to the early 2020s). Library prep was done by the immunoSEQ multiplex PCR assay. TCRdb took over this immuneACCESS table, retaining in-frame rearrangements with V and J assigned. Such tables are incomplete; in checked studies, under half of the missing clones stem from an unresolved V gene, and the remainder is unexplained. This sample comprises fewer than 40,000 clones, 93% of them detected only once. The ten biggest clones cover 1.7% of the sample. Sequenced input: PBMCs. The source is a man aged 35 to 55 with colorectal cancer.

V usage is TRBV7-2 and J usage is TRBJ1-2, with a weak D call TRBD1 (5 bases). Between the trimmed V and J ends, which lost 1 base and 7 bases, there was a span of 13 bases. The CDR3 sequence is 14 residues long. Per germline, CDR1 SGHTA and CDR2 FQGNSA. CDR3 sequence reads: CASSLDQGLGGYTF. CDR3 nucleotides: TGTGCCAGCAGCTTAGATCAGGGTTTAGGTGGCTACACCTTC.

The chain combines TRBV19 with TRBJ1-4, with D possibly matching TRBD1 (6 bases). V was pared by 6 bases and J by 3 bases, with 14 bases between. CDR1 and CDR2 from the germline V gene are LNHDA and SQIVND (reference sequence). The CDR3 consists of 15 residues. The CDR3 sequence is CASRPMGAANEKLFF. As DNA, the CDR3 is TGTGCCAGTAGGCCGATGGGGGCTGCTAATGAAAAACTGTTTTTT. Using reference TRBV19 and TRBJ1-4 for the parts outside the CDR3, the full variable domain is DGGITQSPKYLFRKEGQNVTLSCEQNLNHDAMYWYRQDPGQGLRLIYYSQIVNDFQKGDIAEGYSVSREKKESFPLTVTSAQKNPTAFYLCASRPMGAANEKLFFGSGTQLSVL.

The V call is TRBV7-9, the J call TRBJ1-2, with D maybe TRBD1 (6 bases). CDR1 is SEHNR, CDR2 FQNEAQ, per germline (reference sequence). V was cut by 0 bases and J by 4 bases, with 9 bases left in between. The CDR3 has 14 residues. This CDR3 reads CASSLAQGGYGYTF. CDR3 in DNA: TGTGCCAGCAGCTTAGCACAGGGCGGCTATGGCTACACCTTC. The full variable domain, its missing parts supplied by reference TRBV7-9 and TRBJ1-2, is DTGVSQNPRHKITKRGQNVTFRCDPISEHNRLYWYRQTLGQGPEFLTYFQNEAQLEKSRLLSDRFSAERPKGSFSTLEIQRTEQGDSAMYLCASSLAQGGYGYTFGSGTRLTVV.

The chain couples TRBV30 to TRBJ2-3; TRBD1 matches 8 bases. Germline V gives CDR1 GTSNPN, CDR2 SVGIG (reference sequence). Losses at the gene ends were 3 bases for V and 3 bases for J; bases not matched to a gene: 5. This CDR3 spans 14 amino acids. The CDR3 DNA reads TGTGCCTGGAGGCGGACAGGGTGGACAGATACGCAGTATTTT. It specifies CAWRRTGWTDTQYF.

The chain couples TRBV6-6 to TRBJ2-3; perhaps TRBD2 as D (6 bases). Trimming left V 0 bases short and J 5 bases short, with 9 bases between. Germline-derived CDR1 and CDR2 are MNHNY and SVGAGI (reference sequence). This CDR3 contains 14 residues. CDR3 nucleotides: TGTGCCAGCAGTTACTCGGGGCGGGGAGATACGCAGTATTTT. Translating it yields CASSYSGRGDTQYF.

The chain uses TRBV4-2 and TRBJ2-7; D gene uncertain. CDR1 is LGHNA, CDR2 YNFKEQ, per germline. This CDR3 comprises 16 residues. Trimming cost V 1 base and J 0 bases, with 13 bases left between them. CDR3 residues: CASSQVHGLSSYEQYF. CDR3 in DNA: TGTGCCAGCAGCCAAGTTCACGGGTTGAGCTCCTACGAGCAGTACTTC.

The chain has TRBV7-9 and TRBJ2-1, with no clear D. This CDR3 is 19 amino acids long. Germline V lookup: CDR1 SEHNR, CDR2 FQNEAQ (reference sequence). With 5 bases removed from V and 0 bases from J, the gap between germline ends came to 23 bases. DNA for the CDR3: TGTGCCAGCAGCCCACCCGTTTCCGGGTCTAAAAGCTCCTACAATGAGCAGTTCTTC. It translates to CASSPPVSGSKSSYNEQFF.

V gene TRBV30 combines with J gene TRBJ2-1, with 11 bases identical to TRBD2. Germline V gene lookup returns CDR1 GTSNPN and CDR2 SVGIG (reference sequence). The CDR3 extends over 13 amino acids. V lost 4 bases to trimming and J lost 4 bases; unmatched junction nucleotides: 0. The CDR3 reads CAWTSGGYNEQFF. Here the CDR3 DNA reads TGTGCCTGGACTAGCGGGGGGTACAATGAGCAGTTCTTC.

This clone was seen just once. The same CDR3 arises from other DNA sequences in this sample as well. The V gene is TRBV5-1, the J gene TRBJ2-2; D not resolved. The CDR3 spans 13 residues. V dropped 0 bases and J dropped 2 bases, with 2 bases sitting between them. Looked up from germline, CDR1 is SGHRS and CDR2 is YFSETQ. The CDR3 DNA follows: TGCGCCAGCAGCTTGGGAAACACCGGGGAGCTGTTTTTT. Amino acid sequence: CASSLGNTGELFF.

This chain uses TRBV5-1 with TRBJ1-4, with 7 bases that match TRBD1. CDR3 length: 14 residues. CDR1 SGHRS and CDR2 YFSETQ come from the germline V gene. The trim removed 4 bases at V and 4 bases at J, leaving 4 bases unmatched. CDR3 bases: TGCGCCAGCAGCCTGGGGACAGATAATGAAAAACTGTTTTTT. Its protein product is CASSLGTDNEKLFF.

V gene TRBV7-9 combines with J gene TRBJ1-1; perhaps TRBD1 as D (5 bases). V dropped 1 base and J dropped 5 bases, with 8 bases sitting between them. In germline, CDR1 is SEHNR, CDR2 FQNEAQ (reference sequence). The CDR3 is 13 residues long. CDR3 sequence reads: CASSLDSGTEAFF. The DNA of the CDR3 is TGTGCCAGCAGCTTAGATTCAGGGACTGAAGCTTTCTTT.

This clone was detected a few times. The chain carries TRBV9 and TRBJ1-2; 10 bases fit TRBD1. This CDR3 is 14 amino acids long. J lost 7 bases, V lost 6 bases, and 9 bases had no gene match. The germline gives CDR1 SGDLS, CDR2 YYNGEE. Written as DNA, the CDR3 is TGTGCCAGCACCCTAGGGACAGGGGCCAGTGGCTACACCTTC. This codes for CASTLGTGASGYTF.